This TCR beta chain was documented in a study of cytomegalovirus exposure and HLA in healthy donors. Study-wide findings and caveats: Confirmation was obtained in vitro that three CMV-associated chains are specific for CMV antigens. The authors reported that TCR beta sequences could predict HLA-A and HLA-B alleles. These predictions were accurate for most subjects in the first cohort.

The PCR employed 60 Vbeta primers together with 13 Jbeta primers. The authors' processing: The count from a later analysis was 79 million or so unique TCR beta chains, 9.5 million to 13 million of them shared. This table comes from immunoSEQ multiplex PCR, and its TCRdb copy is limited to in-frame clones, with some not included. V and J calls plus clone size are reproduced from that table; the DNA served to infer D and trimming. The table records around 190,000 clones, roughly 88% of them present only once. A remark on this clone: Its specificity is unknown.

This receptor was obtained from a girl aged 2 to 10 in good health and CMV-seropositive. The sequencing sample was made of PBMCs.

The CDR3 sequence: CATKRQLNTEAFF. CDR3 sequence (DNA): TGTGCCACCAAGAGACAATTGAACACTGAAGCTTTCTTT. This chain joins TRBV11-2 and TRBJ1-1; D call uncertain. Germline CDR1 is SGHAT and CDR2 is FQNNGV. This CDR3 region has 13 residues. Trimming took 10 bases from V and 0 from J, leaving 12 bases between them.